Below, one TCR beta chain is given with its context. The target antigen is unknown. Repertoires were generated with immunoSEQ multiplex PCR, while TCRdb's copy carries only in-frame clones and drops some. The sample records roughly 66,000 clones, more than 70% being singletons. Trimming stripped 1 base from V and 6 bases from J, with 5 bases between. The CDR3 has 12 amino acids. The data belong to a study of T cell responses to AZD1222 COVID-19 vaccine. Findings and caveats of the study: Spike-specific TCR repertoires showed rising breadth and depth after two AZD1222 doses. Repertoires were obtained solely post-peak T cell response. Unmutated variant regions are reportedly the target of nearly half of TCRs that are spike-specific. The sample set comprised mostly white British donors with more females, and clonal diversity was possibly underestimated.

The TCR was taken from an adult who received the MenACWY meningococcal vaccine as a control. This sequence joins TRBV12-3 or TRBV12-4 and TRBJ2-3; no firm D call. The source was peripheral blood, collected 28 days after the second dose of the MenACWY control vaccine. The CDR3 DNA reads as TGTGCCAGCAGTTTAGTCGGGGATACGCAGTATTTT. This translates into CASSLVGDTQYF.